This T cell receptor beta chain was documented in a study listed by TCRdb under 2016. Remarks on this clonotype: Which antigen it targets is not known. The input lacks base qualities; no much larger clone sits a single base away.

Libraries were constructed by RT-PCR. TCRdb lists the instrument as Illumina MiSeq. The public sequencing data were trimmed at Q25 with fastp and processed into clonotypes with MiXCR by TCRdb, which kept only in-frame beta chains. Every CDR3 protein is listed once, alongside the most common genes and DNA of its rows. For this sample the table gives 650,000 to 800,000 distinct CDR3 sequences, of which approximately 15% were detected only once. Around 3.3% of the sample goes to the ten largest clones. The CDR3 measures 14 amino acids from cysteine to phenylalanine. The sequence is cut down to CDR3 DNA, 42 bases in frame from base 1. The V and J ends are trimmed by 4 bases and 3 bases, leaving 13 bases between them. CDR1 SGHKS and CDR2 YYEKEE were looked up in the germline V gene (reference sequence).

The sequence derives from a female donor in good health, serving as a healthy control. Sequences were obtained from memory CD4+ T cells from blood. Recombination connected TRBV5-5 to TRBJ1-1; TRBD1 might be the D gene, on 5 matching bases. The CDR3 sequence is CASSLLGVDTEAFF. The DNA reads as follows: TGTGCCAGCAGCCTTCTAGGGGTCGACACTGAAGCTTTCTTT.